The source of this TCR beta chain is a study of blood T cells in healthy people across ages. With regard to this clonotype: The germline gene is not matched at one end of the junction; a read error may be the cause.

PCR was performed a second time for about 6 to 12 cycles using a sample-barcoded 5' primer and a J-beta primer mix. Every sample gave at least 3 million paired-end reads containing CDR3. TCRdb independently ran MiXCR on the 5' RACE reads; one entry per CDR3 protein. The sample carries over 550,000 distinct CDR3 sequences, about 30% recorded once. This CDR3 has 15 residues. Germline values: CDR1 LNHNV, CDR2 YYDKDF (reference sequence). The rearrangement links TRBV15 to TRBJ2-5, with 10 bases fitting TRBD2. The sequence was obtained from a woman older than 75 in good health. Specimen: blood. CDR3 residues: CASSLLAGIQETQYF. The CDR3 DNA is TGTGCCAGCAGCTTACTAGCGGGGATTCAAGAGACCCAGTACTTC.